This TCR beta chain was found in a study of OX40 agonist ivuxolimab in advanced cancers. Study details: Patients were treated with intravenous ivuxolimab, dosed at 0.01 to 10 mg/kg and infused every 2 weeks. Patients enrolled in dose escalation were diagnosed with hepatocellular carcinoma, melanoma, renal cell or head and neck cancer.

Assay: immunoSEQ multiplex PCR; the TCRdb copy retains only in-frame clones and omits some. The table lists approximately 23,000 clones, about 88% of them singletons. Study findings and constraints: Expanded clones belonging to CD8+ T cells outnumbered, on average, those of CD4+. Expanded peripheral T cell antigen specificity was not determined.

About this clone itself: The antigen is unknown.

The starting material was CD4+ or CD8+ T cells sorted from blood, obtained in a trial of the OX40 agonist ivuxolimab. The origin of this receptor is an adult with an advanced solid tumor such as melanoma, head and neck, liver or kidney cancer.

CDR3 nucleotides: TGTGCCAGCAGCGCCGGGACAACCGGGGAAGCTTTCTTT. It codes for CASSAGTTGEAFF. This rearrangement joins TRBV7-6 to TRBJ1-1, with a weak D call TRBD1 (6 bases). This CDR3 region has 13 residues. V was trimmed by 5 bases and J by 8 bases, leaving 15 bases between them. Germline V lookup: CDR1 SGHVS, CDR2 FNYEAQ.